The 6 T cell receptor beta chains below come from one sample, sequenced in a study of control samples from healthy donors and cancer patients. This table comes from immunoSEQ multiplex PCR, and its TCRdb copy is limited to in-frame clones, with some not included. The sample holds approximately 13,000 clones, 85% to 95% seen once. The specimen was PBMCs. The receptors shown here come from a man older than 75 with lung cancer.

This clone occurred once. This chain links TRBV4-1 with TRBJ2-3, with 13 bases fitting TRBD2. Per the germline V gene, CDR1 is MGHRA and CDR2 is YSYEKL. This CDR3 has 19 amino acids. V gave up 0 bases and J gave up 2 bases; unmatched junction bases: 8. The CDR3, as DNA: TGCGCCAGCAGCCAAGATACCCCCGGGACTAGCGGGATCACAGATACGCAGTATTTT. Translation: CASSQDTPGTSGITDTQYF.

This chain links TRBV10-2 with TRBJ2-5; 9 bases align to TRBD2. This CDR3 is built from 15 residues. The germline CDR1 and CDR2 sequences are WSHSY and SAAADI. J lost 6 bases, V lost 2 bases, and 7 bases had no gene match. The CDR3 DNA reads TGCGCCAGCAGTGAGGGAAGGACTAGCGTACAGACCCAGTACTTC. Its protein product is CASSEGRTSVQTQYF.

V and J are TRBV11-3 and TRBJ1-1, with a possible D match to TRBD1 (5 bases). Germline values: CDR1 SGHNT, CDR2 YENEEA. Trimming left V 5 bases short and J 4 bases short, with 17 bases between. This CDR3 spans 15 amino acids. CDR3 sequence (DNA): TGTGCCAGCAGCCGCCAGTCAGGGACGTTCACTGAAGCTTTCTTT. As protein: CASSRQSGTFTEAFF.

This chain joins TRBV24-1 and TRBJ2-1, with TRBD2 identical over 7 bases. Germline V lookup: CDR1 KGHDR, CDR2 SFDVKD. V shed 7 bases, J shed 5 bases, and the junction held 4 bases outside the gene matches. The CDR3 covers 13 residues. CDR3 sequence: CATSAGTNNEQFF. CDR3 nucleotides: TGTGCCACCAGCGCGGGGACTAACAATGAGCAGTTCTTC.

The CDR3 DNA reads TGTGCCACCAGTGAGACAGGGGACGGCCTCTACGAGCAGTACTTC. It encodes CATSETGDGLYEQYF. The chain employs TRBV24-1 and TRBJ2-7; 8 nucleotides line up with TRBD1. V shed 4 bases and J 3 bases; nucleotides not matched to a gene: 7. Germline V CDR1 and CDR2: KGHDR, SFDVKD. This CDR3 contains 15 residues.

The chain is built from TRBV19 and TRBJ1-2, with 8 nucleotides matching TRBD1. This CDR3 comprises 14 residues. The germline gives CDR1 LNHDA, CDR2 SQIVND (reference sequence). The trim removed 5 bases at V and 3 bases at J, leaving 5 bases unmatched. The CDR3 loop reads CASSVDRDDYGYTF. In nucleotides, the CDR3 is TGTGCCAGTAGTGTGGACAGGGACGACTATGGCTACACCTTC.